One sample yielded the 25 T cell receptor beta chains listed below, sequenced in a study of identical twins. TCRdb passed the 5' RACE reads through MiXCR, listing each CDR3 protein once. The table shows 400,000 to 550,000 distinct CDR3 sequences, with roughly an eighth occurring only once. This sample was also put to use in a study of yellow fever vaccine responses in identical twins.

Sequencing was carried out using CD4+ T cells sorted from blood. The receptors shown here come from a woman between 18 and 29 years old in good health.

This clonotype was counted many times. The chain combines TRBV12-3 or TRBV12-4 with TRBJ2-3; 8 bases align to TRBD1. This CDR3 is built from 16 residues. The J segment lost 3 bases and the V segment lost 10 bases, leaving 15 bases of the junction unmatched. The CDR3 DNA follows: TGTGCCACCACCTCTGACTCAGGGGGCGAAACAGATACGCAGTATTTT. It yields the protein CATTSDSGGETDTQYF.

The chain employs TRBV3-1 and TRBJ1-2; TRBD1 matches at 8 bases. The germline gives CDR1 LGHDT, CDR2 YNNKEL (reference sequence). The J segment lost 6 bases and the V segment lost 1 base, leaving 10 bases of the junction unmatched. This CDR3 has 16 residues. CDR3 nucleotides: TGTGCCAGCAGCCAAGGTGGGCAGGGGGCGCTTAATGGCTACACCTTC. Translation gives CASSQGGQGALNGYTF.

This clonotype was recorded a few times. The genes are TRBV28 and TRBJ2-7; 7 bases map to TRBD1. Germline V gene data show CDR1 as MDHEN and CDR2 as SYDVKM. V lost 4 bases to trimming and J lost 0 bases; unmatched junction nucleotides: 15. The CDR3 length is 18 residues. CDR3 sequence: CASSSLVSKTGFSYEQYF. The CDR3 DNA sequence: TGTGCCAGCAGTTCTCTAGTTTCTAAGACAGGGTTCTCCTACGAGCAGTACTTC. Looking up the rest from reference TRBV28 and TRBJ2-7 gives the full variable domain: DVKVTQSSRYLVKRTGEKVFLECVQDMDHENMFWYRQDPGLGLRLIYFSYDVKMKEKGDIPEGYSVSREKKERFSLILESASTNQTSMYLCASSSLVSKTGFSYEQYFGPGTRLTVT.

The CDR3 coding sequence is TGTGCCAGCAGTTCCGTCCAAGGCTACGAGCAGTACTTC. Protein sequence: CASSSVQGYEQYF. V gene TRBV6-5 combines with J gene TRBJ2-7; D uncertain. In germline, CDR1 is MNHEY, CDR2 SVGAGI. V was pared by 4 bases and J by 3 bases, with 10 bases between. CDR3 length: 13 amino acids.

The J gene is TRBJ2-7, the V gene TRBV9; no clear D. Germline loops: CDR1 SGDLS, CDR2 YYNGEE. Trimming pared 1 base from V and 2 bases from J, leaving 10 bases between. This CDR3 spans 14 amino acids. The CDR3 loop is CASSVSFLTYEQYF. CDR3 bases: TGTGCCAGCAGCGTAAGTTTTCTAACCTACGAGCAGTACTTC.

The DNA for the CDR3 is TGCGCCAGCAGCTTGGGAGGGCAGGGGGTGACCCAGTACTTC. As protein: CASSLGGQGVTQYF. V usage is TRBV5-1 and J usage is TRBJ2-5, with 7 bases identical to TRBD1. Unmatched junction bases numbered 6, after V lost 0 bases and J lost 7 bases. CDR1 is SGHRS, CDR2 YFSETQ, per germline. The CDR3 loop spans 14 amino acids.

This CDR3 reads CASSYSGTGNEKLFF. For the CDR3, the DNA is TGTGCCAGCAGTTACTCCGGGACAGGAAATGAAAAACTGTTTTTT. The gene calls are TRBV6-5 and TRBJ1-4, with 8 bases that match TRBD1. This CDR3 contains 15 residues. V lost 0 bases and J lost 5; bases outside the gene matches: 2. Germline V gene lookup returns CDR1 MNHEY and CDR2 SVGAGI.

This clonotype was seen a few times. The genes are TRBV3-1 and TRBJ2-7; D may be TRBD1 (6 bases). This CDR3 is built from 14 residues. Per germline, CDR1 LGHDT and CDR2 YNNKEL (reference sequence). Trimming removed 1 base at V and 5 bases at J, with 12 bases between. This CDR3 is CASSQAAQGNEQYF. The CDR3 DNA sequence: TGTGCCAGCAGCCAAGCGGCACAGGGAAACGAGCAGTACTTC.

This clonotype was observed a handful of times. In nucleotides, the CDR3 is TGTGCCAGCAGCTTAGGTTTTGGCAATCAGCCCCAGCATTTT. It encodes CASSLGFGNQPQHF. The rearrangement joins TRBV7-2 to TRBJ1-5; D is uncertain. Per germline, CDR1 SGHTA and CDR2 FQGNSA. The CDR3 has 14 amino acids. The germline V and J ends were trimmed by 1 base and 2 bases, with 6 bases remaining between them.

CDR3: CASSTRTSGGAWLYF. The CDR3, as DNA: TGTGCCAGCAGCACGAGGACTAGCGGGGGGGCATGGTTGTATTTT. This chain links TRBV9 with TRBJ2-3; 15 bases are a match to TRBD2. The ends lost 4 bases at V and 14 bases at J; junction bases unmatched: 11. Per the germline V gene, CDR1 is SGDLS and CDR2 is YYNGEE. The CDR3 consists of 15 residues. Supplemented by reference TRBV9 and TRBJ2-3, the full variable domain reads DSGVTQTPKHLITATGQRVTLRCSPRSGDLSVYWYQQSLDQGLQFLIQYYNGEERAKGNILERFSAQQFPDLHSELNLSSLELGDSALYFCASSTRTSGGAWLYFGPGTRLTVL.

This clonotype was seen more than once but under ten times. The J gene is TRBJ2-3, the V gene TRBV5-1; possible D gene TRBD2, 5 bases. There are 14 residues in the CDR3. Germline-derived CDR1 and CDR2 are SGHRS and YFSETQ. Trimming took 0 bases from V and 4 from J, leaving 9 bases between them. Written as DNA, the CDR3 is TGCGCCAGCAGCTTGGGGGCGCGGGCAGATACGCAGTATTTT. It translates to CASSLGARADTQYF.

The table lists this clonotype with many counts. The chain recombines TRBV27 with TRBJ2-7; the D call may be TRBD1 or TRBD2 (7 bases each). The germline CDR1 and CDR2 sequences are MNHEY and SMNVEV (reference sequence). This CDR3 is 14 amino acids long. Trimming cost V 5 bases and J 4 bases, with 15 bases left between them. The chain's CDR3 is CASSRNRGGYEQYF. DNA for the CDR3: TGTGCCAGCAGTCGGAACAGGGGAGGGTACGAGCAGTACTTC.

This clonotype came up a few times. This rearrangement joins TRBV4-1 to TRBJ1-5, with D tentatively TRBD1 (5 bases). With 0 bases removed from V and 1 base from J, the gap between germline ends came to 25 bases. The CDR3 is made up of 21 amino acids. CDR1 MGHRA and CDR2 YSYEKL come from the germline V gene. CDR3 in amino acids: CASSQDQRGSNKTQSNQPQHF. The CDR3 nucleotides read TGCGCCAGCAGCCAAGACCAGCGGGGCAGTAATAAGACACAGAGCAATCAGCCCCAGCATTTT.

V gene TRBV20-1 combines with J gene TRBJ1-1, with a weak D call TRBD1 (6 bases). This CDR3 comprises 13 residues. With 3 bases removed from V and 4 bases from J, the gap between germline ends came to 12 bases. The V gene's germline CDR1 is DFQATT and CDR2 SNEGSKA (reference sequence). The CDR3 nucleotides read TGCAGTGCTAGCGGGGGGCTCGGCACTGAAGCTTTCTTT. The encoded protein is CSASGGLGTEAFF.

Only a few counts were recorded for this clonotype. V and J are TRBV9 and TRBJ1-2, with D possibly being TRBD1 (5 bases). V lost 7 bases and J lost 8, with 15 bases in between. Germline CDR1 SGDLS, CDR2 YYNGEE. CDR3 length: 12 amino acids. As DNA, the CDR3 is TGTGCCAGCCAGGGTGGGGAGGTAGGCTACACCTTC. This sequence encodes CASQGGEVGYTF.

The gene calls are TRBV7-2 and TRBJ2-3, with 7 bases fitting TRBD1. The CDR3 length is 15 residues. Germline CDR1 and CDR2: SGHTA and FQGNSA. V gave up 5 bases and J gave up 0 bases; unmatched junction bases: 5. CDR3 residues: CASSPGTASTDTQYF. For the CDR3, the DNA is TGTGCCAGCAGCCCCGGGACAGCTAGCACAGATACGCAGTATTTT. The variable domain in full, with the rest retrieved from reference TRBV7-2 and TRBJ2-3, is GAGVSQSPSNKVTEKGKDVELRCDPISGHTALYWYRQSLGQGLEFLIYFQGNSAPDKSGLPSDRFSAERTGGSVSTLTIQRTQQEDSAVYLCASSPGTASTDTQYFGPGTRLTVL.

This clonotype has a handful of counts. This chain uses TRBV23-1 with TRBJ2-2, with 7 bases lining up with TRBD1. TRBV23-1 is an ORF, and what it does is uncertain. The CDR3 has 16 amino acids. V trimming: 5 bases; J trimming: 3 bases; junction bases outside the gene matches: 9. The CDR3 protein is CASSGTGVPHTGELFF. CDR3 DNA sequence: TGCGCCAGCAGTGGTACAGGGGTCCCTCACACCGGGGAGCTGTTTTTT.

The V and J genes are TRBV7-8 and TRBJ1-2; D remains unclear. Germline V CDR1 and CDR2: SGHVS, FQNEAQ. The CDR3 contains 15 residues. Trimming took off 5 bases at V and 2 bases at J, with 15 bases between the two ends. DNA of the CDR3: TGTGCCAGCAGCCCCCGAACCGTTCCCAACTATGGCTACACCTTC. Its protein product is CASSPRTVPNYGYTF.

The rearrangement uses TRBV6-5 and TRBJ2-7, with TRBD1 identical over 8 bases. This CDR3 region has 15 residues. V was pared by 0 bases and J by 4 bases, with 5 bases of the junction left unmatched. Germline loops: CDR1 MNHEY, CDR2 SVGAGI. The CDR3 sequence is CASSYSQTGVYEQYF. The CDR3 nucleotides are TGTGCCAGCAGTTACTCCCAGACAGGGGTGTACGAGCAGTACTTC.

In DNA form, the CDR3 reads TGCGCCAGCAGCCTCGTAGCGGGAGATGCCTACGAGCAGTACTTC. It encodes CASSLVAGDAYEQYF. The chain has TRBV4-1 and TRBJ2-7; 9 bases agree with TRBD2. The junction had 6 bases not matched to a gene; V was cut back by 4 bases and J by 2 bases. The length of the CDR3 is 15 residues. Germline CDR1 reads MGHRA; CDR2 reads YSYEKL.

The chain joins TRBV7-2 to TRBJ2-5; 7 nucleotides align to TRBD1. Per germline, CDR1 SGHTA and CDR2 FQGNSA. This CDR3 has 14 residues. J lost 6 bases, V lost 5 bases, and 9 bases had no gene match. The CDR3 region has the DNA TGTGCCAGCAGCCAACTAGGGGGCGGGCAGACCCAGTACTTC. It specifies CASSQLGGGQTQYF.

V and J are TRBV3-1 and TRBJ1-2; possible D gene TRBD1, 6 bases. Trimming stripped 2 bases from V and 8 bases from J, with 15 bases between. Germline assignment: CDR1 LGHDT and CDR2 YNNKEL (reference sequence). CDR3 length: 14 residues. CDR3: CASSQQGKEEGYTF. DNA of the CDR3: TGTGCCAGCAGCCAACAGGGGAAGGAAGAGGGCTACACCTTC.

This chain uses TRBV7-8 with TRBJ2-5; TRBD1 matches 7 bases. The CDR3 has 15 amino acids. Losses at the gene ends were 5 bases for V and 5 bases for J; bases not matched to a gene: 11. Germline CDR1 is SGHVS and CDR2 is FQNEAQ. The CDR3 DNA reads as TGTGCCAGCAGCACACACAGGGGTCTGGGGGAGACCCAGTACTTC. It yields the protein CASSTHRGLGETQYF.

CDR3 DNA: TGTGCCAGCAGTTTCAAGGCAGGGGGAATTGATACGCAGTATTTT. Amino acid sequence: CASSFKAGGIDTQYF. The V call is TRBV12-3 or TRBV12-4, the J call TRBJ2-3, with TRBD1 matching over 7 bases. J lost 6 bases, V lost 3 bases, and 9 bases had no gene match. The CDR3 spans 15 residues.

This chain uses TRBV28 with TRBJ2-7; 10 bases are a match to TRBD2. Germline trimming cut 6 bases from V and 5 bases from J; bases unmatched to any gene: 10. The CDR3 totals 15 residues. Germline V gene lookup returns CDR1 MDHEN and CDR2 SYDVKM. The CDR3 DNA reads TGTGCCAGCAGCCCCCCCGAGCGGGGGGGGAACGAGCAGTACTTC. It specifies CASSPPERGGNEQYF.